This T cell receptor beta chain is drawn from a study of OX40 agonist ivuxolimab in advanced cancers. Study context: Dose-escalation patients were diagnosed with hepatocellular carcinoma, melanoma, renal cell cancer or head and neck cancer. General study findings and limits: In the 0.1 to 3.0 mg/kg range, CD4+ and CD8+ blood T cells had expanded clonally by week 6. Among the nonresponders, some also had low normalized T-cell clonal expansion.

Generated by immunoSEQ multiplex PCR, the TCRdb table keeps only in-frame clones and is missing some. Here the sample spans roughly 75,000 clones, around nine tenths being singletons. Worth noting for this clone: Its matching antigen is unknown.

The CDR3 sequence is 14 residues long. Germline-derived CDR1 and CDR2 are MNHNS and SASEGT. Between the trimmed V and J ends, which lost 5 bases and 8 bases, there was a span of 19 bases. V usage is TRBV6-1 and J usage is TRBJ2-7; D tentatively reads TRBD1 or TRBD2 (5 bases each). The specimen comprised CD4+ or CD8+ T cells sorted from blood, sampled in a trial of the OX40 agonist ivuxolimab. The receptor was derived from an adult with an advanced solid tumor such as melanoma, head and neck, liver or kidney cancer. The CDR3 DNA reads as TGTGCCAGCAGTACGTCAGGGTCGGGATTTCAGCAGTACTTC. This gives the protein CASSTSGSGFQQYF.